Each of the 32 T cell receptor beta chains below was sequenced from the same sample in a study of blood T cell repertoires in COVID-19. Using immunoSEQ multiplex PCR, the repertoire was profiled, and TCRdb retains in-frame clones only, with some absent. The top ten clones hold just under 3% of a sample with about 350,000 clones, roughly 90% of them seen once. The sample taken for sequencing was PBMCs or T cells enriched from blood (not recorded which). All receptors come from a woman in her twenties or thirties who had recovered from COVID-19.

The chain combines TRBV19 with TRBJ1-1; TRBD1 is a possible D gene (5 bases). Germline assignment: CDR1 LNHDA and CDR2 SQIVND (reference sequence). The CDR3 spans 15 residues. Trimming took off 3 bases at V and 0 bases at J, with 11 bases between the two ends. The CDR3 region is CASSIPRGMNTEAFF. CDR3 nucleotides: TGTGCCAGTAGTATCCCCCGGGGGATGAACACTGAAGCTTTCTTT.

This clone appeared a few times. The gene calls are TRBV27 and TRBJ2-3; weak D call: TRBD2 (5 bases). Germline CDR1 reads MNHEY; CDR2 reads SMNVEV (reference sequence). The CDR3 has 14 residues. Trimming left V 3 bases short and J 0 bases short, with 7 bases between. CDR3 nucleotides: TGTGCCAGCAGTTTTGCGGGTAGCACAGATACGCAGTATTTT. As protein: CASSFAGSTDTQYF.

This clone was detected once. The V and J genes are TRBV6-4 and TRBJ2-3, with 8 bases identical to TRBD1. After removal of 5 bases from V and 5 bases from J, the junction contained 9 bases not matched to a gene. The CDR3 spans 15 residues. From germline, CDR1 is MRHNA and CDR2 SNTAGT. CDR3: CASSPGTTGVDTQYF. The CDR3 bases are TGTGCCAGCAGTCCCGGGACGACAGGGGTAGATACGCAGTATTTT.

This clone showed up just once. V and J are TRBV7-2 and TRBJ2-3; the D is unclear. The V gene's germline CDR1 is SGHTA and CDR2 FQGNSA. The V end was cut by 1 base, the J end by 3 bases, with 8 bases between. This CDR3 region has 14 residues. In nucleotides, the CDR3 is TGTGCCAGCAGCTTAGGGCGGATAACAGATACGCAGTATTTT. Its protein product is CASSLGRITDTQYF.

The V call is TRBV19, the J call TRBJ2-3; the match to TRBD2 covers 9 bases. J was trimmed by 4 bases and V by 7 bases; bases with no gene match: 9. This CDR3 contains 15 residues. Germline values: CDR1 LNHDA, CDR2 SQIVND (reference sequence). CDR3 bases: TGTGCCAGTACCCGGACTAGCGAATCCCCAGATACGCAGTATTTT. Translation: CASTRTSESPDTQYF.

This chain connects TRBV6-5 to TRBJ2-7, with D unresolved. Trimming took 6 bases from V and 3 from J, leaving 6 bases between them. Germline assignment: CDR1 MNHEY and CDR2 SVGAGI. The CDR3 length is 11 residues. The CDR3 loop reads CASRRLYEQYF. CDR3 in DNA: TGTGCCAGCAGGCGGCTCTACGAGCAGTACTTC.

The chain recombines TRBV5-1 with TRBJ1-3; D is ambiguous. This CDR3 has 14 amino acids. Looked up from germline, CDR1 is SGHRS and CDR2 is YFSETQ. V shed 0 bases and J shed 9 bases, with 13 bases lying between them. The CDR3 DNA reads as TGCGCCAGCAGCTTGGATCGGGGAATAGGCACCATATATTTT. This codes for CASSLDRGIGTIYF.

The rearrangement uses TRBV12-3 or TRBV12-4 and TRBJ1-2; TRBD1 agrees at 7 bases. V trimming: 4 bases; J trimming: 4 bases; junction bases outside the gene matches: 3. The length of the CDR3 is 13 residues. In nucleotides, the CDR3 is TGTGCCAGCAGTTGGACAGGCGTCTATGGCTACACCTTC. It specifies CASSWTGVYGYTF.

This sequence joins TRBV28 and TRBJ1-1, with 7 positions matching TRBD1. The germline V gene encodes CDR1 MDHEN and CDR2 SYDVKM. V shed 2 bases and J 6 bases; nucleotides not matched to a gene: 0. There are 12 residues in the CDR3. The DNA of the CDR3 is TGTGCCAGCAGTTTAACAGGGGCTGAAGCTTTCTTT. Encoded protein: CASSLTGAEAFF.

The V call is TRBV7-9, the J call TRBJ2-7; no clear D gene. Germline CDR1 is SEHNR and CDR2 is FQNEAQ (reference sequence). Deletions cut 1 base from V and 3 bases from J, with 13 bases between. CDR3 size: 15 residues. For the CDR3, the DNA is TGTGCCAGCAGCTTAGGAGGATCACCGTACTACGAGCAGTACTTC. Translating gives CASSLGGSPYYEQYF.

This chain joins TRBV6-1 and TRBJ1-2, with 12 bases lining up with TRBD1. CDR1 is MNHNS, CDR2 SASEGT, per germline. The CDR3 is 18 amino acids. V gave up 2 bases and J gave up 4 bases; unmatched junction bases: 11. CDR3: CASSETWDRGLSVYGYTF. The CDR3 region has the DNA TGTGCCAGCAGTGAAACTTGGGACAGGGGGCTGTCGGTCTATGGCTACACCTTC.

The rearrangement links TRBV7-8 to TRBJ2-7; D may be TRBD2 (7 bases). Germline CDR1 SGHVS, CDR2 FQNEAQ. Trimming left V 5 bases short and J 5 bases short, with 13 bases between. This CDR3 spans 13 amino acids. CDR3 protein: CASSPGRGDEQYF. The CDR3 DNA is TGTGCCAGCAGCCCAGGGAGGGGGGACGAGCAGTACTTC.

Turning to this clone: This sample includes further DNA sequences coding for the same CDR3. The chain has TRBV5-4 and TRBJ2-3; TRBD1 matches at 9 bases. The CDR3 length is 15 residues. V lost 0 bases to trimming and J lost 3 bases; unmatched junction nucleotides: 2. CDR1 is SGHNT and CDR2 is YYREEE in the germline V gene (reference sequence). CDR3 residues: CASSLATGGTDTQYF. CDR3 nucleotides: TGTGCCAGCAGCTTGGCGACAGGGGGGACAGATACGCAGTATTTT. Full variable domain (remainder filled in from reference TRBV5-4 and TRBJ2-3): ETGVTQSPTHLIKTRGQQVTLRCSSQSGHNTVSWYQQALGQGPQFIFQYYREEENGRGNFPPRFSGLQFPNYSSELNVNALELDDSALYLCASSLATGGTDTQYFGPGTRLTVL.

This chain connects TRBV6-1 to TRBJ1-2; 7 bases line up with TRBD1. The germline CDR1 and CDR2 sequences are MNHNS and SASEGT. V lost 3 bases to trimming and J lost 0 bases; unmatched junction nucleotides: 7. This CDR3 region has 16 residues. In DNA, the CDR3 is TGTGCCAGCAGTGATGGGACAGCAAACACTAACTATGGCTACACCTTC. Amino acids: CASSDGTANTNYGYTF.

The rearrangement joins TRBV6-5 to TRBJ2-7, with TRBD2 as a possible D gene (7 bases). Germline V gives CDR1 MNHEY, CDR2 SVGAGI. This CDR3 spans 16 amino acids. Trimming removed 4 bases at V and 3 bases at J, with 19 bases between. The CDR3 DNA reads TGTGCCAGCAGTTCTCCCAGCGGGACATTAGGCTACGAGCAGTACTTC. Its protein product is CASSSPSGTLGYEQYF.

The gene calls are TRBV27 and TRBJ1-1, with a possible D match to TRBD1 (5 bases). CDR1 and CDR2 from the germline V gene are MNHEY and SMNVEV (reference sequence). Between the trimmed V and J ends, which lost 4 bases and 1 base, there was a span of 16 bases. The CDR3 sequence is 16 residues long. The DNA of the CDR3 is TGTGCCAGCAGTTCAAGTGGGGGGGTGCAGAACACTGAAGCTTTCTTT. Translation: CASSSSGGVQNTEAFF.

V and J are TRBV5-1 and TRBJ2-7, with a weak D call TRBD2 (6 bases). The germline CDR1 and CDR2 sequences are SGHRS and YFSETQ. V lost 4 bases to trimming and J lost 0 bases, with 14 bases between them. The CDR3 totals 15 residues. CDR3 loop: CASSGRDSGSYEQYF. The CDR3 DNA is TGCGCCAGCAGCGGGCGGGACTCGGGCTCCTACGAGCAGTACTTC.

The chain carries TRBV19 and TRBJ1-5; no definite D call. Germline CDR1 is LNHDA and CDR2 is SQIVND (reference sequence). The CDR3 sequence is 17 residues long. The V end was cut by 5 bases, the J end by 1 base, with 18 bases between. CDR3 protein: CASSVMDSSRSNQPQHF. The CDR3 DNA sequence: TGTGCCAGTAGTGTCATGGACTCCTCACGGAGCAATCAGCCCCAGCATTTT.

The V and J genes are TRBV6-6 and TRBJ1-2; perhaps TRBD1 as D (5 bases). Deletions cut 8 bases from V and 3 bases from J, with 10 bases between. The CDR3 length is 12 residues. The germline V gene has CDR1 MNHNY and CDR2 SVGAGI (reference sequence). CDR3: CASVGGDYGYTF. The CDR3 DNA reads as TGTGCCAGCGTCGGGGGGGACTATGGCTACACCTTC.

J is TRBJ2-7 and V is TRBV11-1; 10 nucleotides agree with TRBD2. Germline lookup yields CDR1 SGHAT and CDR2 FQDESV (reference sequence). The CDR3 runs 16 residues. The V segment lost 2 bases and the J segment 5 bases; nucleotides outside the gene matches: 9. CDR3 protein: CASSLSFGTSVNEQYF. The CDR3 DNA reads TGTGCCAGCAGCTTATCATTCGGGACTAGCGTCAACGAGCAGTACTTC.

The genes are TRBV4-1 and TRBJ1-1; D unclear. The ends were cut back, 2 bases at V and 1 base at J, with 11 bases in the middle. This CDR3 region has 15 residues. Germline V gene data show CDR1 as MGHRA and CDR2 as YSYEKL. CDR3: CASSQSYGRNTEAFF. The CDR3 DNA is TGCGCCAGCAGCCAATCTTATGGCAGGAACACTGAAGCTTTCTTT.

The chain couples TRBV2 to TRBJ1-1, with a tentative D call TRBD1 (6 bases). The CDR3 loop spans 15 amino acids. The germline V gene has CDR1 SNHLY and CDR2 FYNNEI. Trimming shortened V by 7 bases and J by 0 bases, and 15 bases separated the two germline ends. CDR3 nucleotide sequence: TGTGCCAGCACCGGACAGACTAAGTTGAACACTGAAGCTTTCTTT. Translation gives CASTGQTKLNTEAFF.

V usage is TRBV19 and J usage is TRBJ2-2; TRBD2 matches 9 bases. Germline CDR1 and CDR2: LNHDA and SQIVND (reference sequence). J lost 0 bases, V lost 4 bases, and 9 bases had no gene match. The CDR3 spans 18 residues. This CDR3 is CASSTPYSGGANTGELFF. CDR3 nucleotides: TGTGCCAGTAGTACGCCATATAGCGGGGGTGCGAACACCGGGGAGCTGTTTTTT.

The chain's CDR3 is CASSPGQPNSPLHF. The DNA of the CDR3 is TGTGCCAGCAGCCCGGGACAGCCGAATTCACCCCTCCACTTT. The rearrangement links TRBV9 to TRBJ1-6, with 7 bases lining up with TRBD1. This CDR3 is 14 amino acids long. Trimming took 4 bases from V and 7 from J; bases not matched to a gene: 5. Germline CDR1 and CDR2: SGDLS and YYNGEE.

J is TRBJ1-1 and V is TRBV11-2, with TRBD1 matching over 7 bases. Germline-derived CDR1 and CDR2 are SGHAT and FQNNGV. V shed 3 bases, J shed 11 bases, and the junction held 6 bases outside the gene matches. The CDR3 sequence is 12 residues long. CDR3 residues: CASSFVQGGAFF. The CDR3 nucleotides read TGTGCCAGCAGCTTCGTTCAGGGGGGTGCTTTCTTT. The full variable domain, its missing parts supplied by reference TRBV11-2 and TRBJ1-1, is EAGVAQSPRYKIIEKRQSVAFWCNPISGHATLYWYQQILGQGPKLLIQFQNNGVVDDSQLPKDRFSAERLKGVDSTLKIQPAKLEDSAVYLCASSFVQGGAFFGQGTRLTVV.

This clone was seen a few times. The V call is TRBV27, the J call TRBJ1-6; 8 bases are shared with TRBD1. The CDR3 has 15 amino acids. CDR1 is MNHEY, CDR2 SMNVEV, per germline (reference sequence). V lost 5 bases, J lost 6 bases, and 6 bases stayed unmatched. CDR3 in DNA: TGTGCCAGCAGTACCAGGGGGCGCATTAATTCACCCCTCCACTTT. Amino acid sequence: CASSTRGRINSPLHF.

This chain links TRBV2 with TRBJ2-5, with D possibly matching TRBD1 (6 bases). V was trimmed by 8 bases and J by 3 bases, leaving 22 bases between them. This CDR3 is 16 amino acids long. Germline V gene lookup returns CDR1 SNHLY and CDR2 FYNNEI. The CDR3 protein is CASLLGLAGAKETQYF. The DNA of the CDR3 is TGTGCCAGCCTGTTAGGGTTGGCAGGGGCGAAAGAGACCCAGTACTTC.

This clone came up a few times. The gene calls are TRBV2 and TRBJ1-4, with D uncertain. There are 14 residues in the CDR3. CDR1 SNHLY and CDR2 FYNNEI come from the germline V gene. V lost 6 bases and J lost 7, with 15 bases in between. Here the CDR3 DNA reads TGTGCCAGCAGATTAAGTCCTGCGAGTGAAAAACTGTTTTTT. Amino acid sequence: CASRLSPASEKLFF. Full variable domain (rest looked up from reference TRBV2 and TRBJ1-4): EPEVTQTPSHQVTQMGQEVILRCVPISNHLYFYWYRQILGQKVEFLVSFYNNEISEKSEIFDDQFSVERPDGSNFTLKIRSTKLEDSAMYFCASRLSPASEKLFFGSGTQLSVL.

The V call is TRBV30, the J call TRBJ1-4; 9 bases map to TRBD1. The germline gives CDR1 GTSNPN, CDR2 SVGIG (reference sequence). V shed 2 bases and J 7 bases; nucleotides not matched to a gene: 17. The CDR3 runs to 18 residues. As DNA, the CDR3 is TGTGCCTGGAGTCATCCGGGACAGGGTTCGGTCGGCACTGAAAAACTGTTTTTT. Protein: CAWSHPGQGSVGTEKLFF. Based on the CDR3 plus reference TRBV30 and TRBJ1-4, the full variable domain is SQTIHQWPATLVQPVGSPLSLECTVEGTSNPNLYWYRQAAGRGLQLLFYSVGIGQISSEVPQNLSASRPQDRQFILSSKKLLLSDSGFYLCAWSHPGQGSVGTEKLFFGSGTQLSVL.

This clone was recorded only once. The chain couples TRBV7-8 to TRBJ1-1; D may be TRBD1 (6 bases). Trimming shortened V by 5 bases and J by 8 bases, and 15 bases separated the two germline ends. From germline, CDR1 is SGHVS and CDR2 FQNEAQ. The CDR3 is 13 residues long. The DNA for the CDR3 is TGTGCCAGCAGCCAGGGACAAGAACTAGAAGCTTTCTTT. Its translation: CASSQGQELEAFF.

The chain couples TRBV10-3 to TRBJ2-7, with D possibly TRBD1 on 5 matching bases. Per the germline V gene, CDR1 is ENHRY and CDR2 is SYGVKD. The CDR3 extends over 17 amino acids. V gave up 0 bases and J gave up 0 bases, with 15 bases separating them. The CDR3, as DNA: TGTGCCATCAGTGAGTCTGGCAGGGCCCGACTCTCCTACGAGCAGTACTTC. Translating it yields CAISESGRARLSYEQYF.

This chain joins TRBV18 and TRBJ2-6, with D maybe TRBD2 (5 bases). This CDR3 has 17 amino acids. CDR1 is KGHSH, CDR2 LQKENI, per germline. Trimming cost V 2 bases and J 3 bases, with 14 bases left between them. The CDR3 DNA reads as TGTGCCAGCTCACCAGGGTCATCGGGGTTTGGGGCCAACGTCCTGACTTTC. The encoded protein is CASSPGSSGFGANVLTF.